Each of the 15 T cell receptor beta chains below was sequenced from the same sample in a study of T cells in Graves' hyperthyroidism and ophthalmopathy (dated by TCRdb to about 2019). The library was generated by multiplex PCR. The sequencer listed for this sample is Illumina HiSeq 2000. Amplification of TCR beta CDR3 regions was carried out from RNA transcripts. A first-round RT-PCR of the TCR CDR3 used the HTBI primer set with the Qiagen OneStep RT-PCR kit. TCRdb redid the processing of the public reads, applying fastp at Q25 and MiXCR, and retained in-frame beta chains. All rows with the same CDR3 protein become a single entry with the most common DNA and genes. The sample table holds roughly 500,000 distinct CDR3 sequences, of which 16% were seen once. The top ten clones comprise approximately 30% of the sample. The specimen was blood. The receptors here all came from a woman in her 30s with Graves' ophthalmopathy.

This clonotype was observed many times. The chain is built from TRBV27 and TRBJ1-5; D is uncertain. Germline V gene lookup returns CDR1 MNHEY and CDR2 SMNVEV (reference sequence). Trimming removed 0 bases at V and 6 bases at J, with 6 bases between. The CDR3 is 13 amino acids. The CDR3: CASSLSVVQPQHF. Here the CDR3 DNA reads TGTGCCAGCAGTTTATCCGTGGTTCAGCCCCAGCATTTT.

This chain connects TRBV6-5 to TRBJ2-7; 13 nucleotides align to TRBD2. The CDR3 loop spans 17 amino acids. V shed 2 bases and J 1 base; nucleotides not matched to a gene: 5. Germline CDR1 MNHEY, CDR2 SVGAGI. Here the CDR3 DNA reads TGTGCCAGCAGTTACCCCGGGACTAGCGGGGATTCCTACGAGCAGTACTTC. This gives the protein CASSYPGTSGDSYEQYF.

The V gene is TRBV7-2, the J gene TRBJ1-3; the D is unclear. The V end was cut by 0 bases, the J end by 4 bases, with 7 bases between. This CDR3 has 14 residues. Germline CDR1 SGHTA, CDR2 FQGNSA. Here the CDR3 DNA reads TGTGCCAGCAGCTTAGCGGTCATAGGAAACACCATATATTTT. Residues: CASSLAVIGNTIYF.

The chain uses TRBV7-9 and TRBJ1-1, with D possibly matching TRBD1 (5 bases). This CDR3 contains 14 residues. Trimming shortened V by 7 bases and J by 1 base, and 13 bases separated the two germline ends. Germline CDR1 is SEHNR and CDR2 is FQNEAQ (reference sequence). CDR3 amino acids: CASTSRGANTEAFF. CDR3 coding DNA: TGTGCCAGCACCTCTAGAGGGGCGAACACTGAAGCTTTCTTT.

This clonotype was seen a few times. This chain links TRBV7-9 with TRBJ2-1; perhaps TRBD2 as D (5 bases). Trimming stripped 3 bases from V and 0 bases from J, with 12 bases between. This CDR3 is built from 16 residues. Germline-derived CDR1 and CDR2 are SEHNR and FQNEAQ (reference sequence). The CDR3 spells CASSFGRLSSYNEQFF. The CDR3 region has the DNA TGTGCCAGCAGCTTCGGAAGACTAAGCTCCTACAATGAGCAGTTCTTC. The full variable domain, in which reference TRBV7-9 and TRBJ2-1 provide the parts outside the CDR3, is DTGVSQNPRHKITKRGQNVTFRCDPISEHNRLYWYRQTLGQGPEFLTYFQNEAQLEKSRLLSDRFSAERPKGSFSTLEIQRTEQGDSAMYLCASSFGRLSSYNEQFFGPGTRLTVL.

Only a few counts were recorded for this clonotype. CDR3 protein: CASSTGSDGYTF. CDR3 DNA sequence: TGTGCCAGCAGTACAGGGTCGGATGGCTACACCTTC. This rearrangement joins TRBV6-1 to TRBJ1-2; maybe TRBD1 (6 bases). This CDR3 has 12 amino acids. Per the germline V gene, CDR1 is MNHNS and CDR2 is SASEGT. V gave up 5 bases and J gave up 6 bases, with 10 bases separating them.

The chain carries TRBV7-2 and TRBJ1-5, with D maybe TRBD1 (6 bases). V lost 1 base and J lost 2, with 9 bases in between. This CDR3 is built from 15 residues. From germline, CDR1 is SGHTA and CDR2 FQGNSA. This chain's CDR3 is CASSLVWTGNQPQHF. CDR3 DNA sequence: TGTGCCAGCAGCTTAGTCTGGACAGGCAATCAGCCCCAGCATTTT.

V usage is TRBV4-3 and J usage is TRBJ2-4, with D tentatively TRBD1 (5 bases). Germline V gene sequence: CDR1 LGHNA, CDR2 YSLEER. The CDR3 spans 17 residues. The germline V and J ends were trimmed by 4 bases and 0 bases, with 16 bases remaining between them. For the CDR3, the DNA is TGCGCCAGCAGCCGATCTAGGGGCAGGCTAGCCAAAAACATTCAGTACTTC. It translates to CASSRSRGRLAKNIQYF.

There are many counts of this clonotype. The chain uses TRBV19 and TRBJ1-1; 7 nucleotides match TRBD1. The germline gives CDR1 LNHDA, CDR2 SQIVND (reference sequence). The J segment lost 4 bases and the V segment lost 5 bases, leaving 10 bases of the junction unmatched. This CDR3 comprises 15 residues. Written as DNA, the CDR3 is TGTGCCAGTAGTGTCCCAGGGGGAGGGGGCACTGAAGCTTTCTTT. It is translated as CASSVPGGGGTEAFF.

The chain joins TRBV6-1 to TRBJ2-7; 9 nucleotides line up with TRBD1. The CDR3 is 15 amino acids. The trim removed 8 bases at V and 1 base at J, leaving 9 bases unmatched. Germline CDR1 MNHNS, CDR2 SASEGT. CDR3 coding DNA: TGTGCCAGCCGATACCCGGGACAGGGATCCTACGAGCAGTACTTC. It is translated as CASRYPGQGSYEQYF.

This clonotype was recorded at least ten times. The V gene is TRBV6-1, the J gene TRBJ2-7; TRBD1 agrees at 11 bases. This CDR3 contains 13 residues. The V gene's germline CDR1 is MNHNS and CDR2 SASEGT. V shed 8 bases and J 1 base; nucleotides not matched to a gene: 1. The CDR3 sequence is CASGTGGSYEQYF. CDR3 coding DNA: TGTGCCAGCGGGACAGGGGGTTCCTACGAGCAGTACTTC.

This clonotype was counted only a few times. The chain recombines TRBV12-3 or TRBV12-4 with TRBJ2-2; possibly TRBD1 or TRBD2 for D (5 bases each). The CDR3 runs to 18 residues. With 6 bases removed from V and 7 bases from J, the gap between germline ends came to 27 bases. CDR3 sequence: CASSQTGTPRLWSGELFF. The CDR3 bases are TGTGCCAGCAGCCAAACCGGGACCCCTAGACTTTGGAGCGGGGAGCTGTTTTTT.

The gene calls are TRBV6-2 or TRBV6-3 and TRBJ2-1; tentatively, D is TRBD2 (6 bases). Germline V gene sequence: CDR1 MNHEY, CDR2 SVGEGT. This CDR3 has 17 amino acids. V lost 2 bases, J lost 3 bases, and 17 bases lay in between. CDR3 bases: TGTGCCAGCAGTTACCAACTAGCACTCTCGGGCTACAATGAGCAGTTCTTC. Protein sequence: CASSYQLALSGYNEQFF.

This clonotype has at least ten counts. V is TRBV30 and J is TRBJ2-7, with D uncertain. Germline V gene sequence: CDR1 GTSNPN, CDR2 SVGIG (reference sequence). The CDR3 sequence is 13 residues long. The germline V and J ends were trimmed by 4 bases and 3 bases, with 13 bases remaining between them. CDR3 in amino acids: CAWNRIQVYEQYF. The CDR3 coding sequence is TGTGCCTGGAATCGAATCCAGGTCTACGAGCAGTACTTC.

This clonotype was recorded many times. The chain links TRBV6-1 to TRBJ1-1; D call uncertain. The CDR3 is made up of 12 amino acids. The V gene's germline CDR1 is MNHNS and CDR2 SASEGT. V shed 4 bases and J shed 3 bases, with 6 bases lying between them. The CDR3 loop is CASSGRYTEAFF. The DNA of the CDR3 is TGTGCCAGCAGTGGCAGGTACACTGAAGCTTTCTTT.